This T cell receptor beta chain was found in a study of cytotoxic CD8 clonotypes in ibrutinib-treated CLL. Study information: The study included approximately 10 relapsed/refractory and roughly 16 treatment-naive patients; 17 to 18 had IGHV unmutated disease.

CDR1 and CDR2 from the germline V gene are SNHLY and FYNNEI. The CDR3 is 16 amino acids. Trimming left V 4 bases short and J 0 bases short, with 12 bases between. Study-wide points: Sampling times differed between sustained-remission and progressing patients. Clonality grew at ibrutinib response; at progression, it decreased back toward baseline.

Depth targeted 1 in 200,000 to 1 in 1 million T cells, averaging around 9.5x coverage per clonotype. Clones were sequenced by immunoSEQ multiplex PCR, and TCRdb holds only the in-frame ones, with some missing. The top ten hold around 8.3% of the sample, which has about 24,000 clones, approximately 80% seen once. With regard to this clone: Its specificity is unknown.

The input for sequencing was PBMCs, taken before ibrutinib treatment. This sequence originates from a human donor with chronic lymphocytic leukemia. The chain joins TRBV2 to TRBJ1-4, with D possibly being TRBD1 (6 bases). The CDR3 bases are TGTGCCAGCAGTGTAAATTACAGGGCAACTAATGAAAAACTGTTTTTT. This translates into CASSVNYRATNEKLFF.